The entry below describes one T cell receptor (beta chain). The entry originates in a study of T cell responses to AZD1222 COVID-19 vaccine. The repertoire was sequenced with immunoSEQ multiplex PCR; TCRdb's copy has only in-frame clones and lacks some. The table records under 40,000 clones, 78% of them present only once. The CDR3 is 14 amino acids. The germline V gene has CDR1 MNHNY and CDR2 SVGAGI (reference sequence). Trimming removed 6 bases from V and 2 bases from J, with 14 bases in between. This sequence joins TRBV6-6 and TRBJ2-7, with D hard to call. The TCR was taken from an adult who received the AZD1222 COVID-19 vaccine. Sequenced here: peripheral blood, sampled 28 days after the second AZD1222 dose. Here the CDR3 DNA reads TGTGCCAGCAGAAGCCACGAGATACCCTACGAGCAGTACGTC. It is translated as CASRSHEIPYEQYV.